This T cell receptor beta chain emerged from a study of T-cell reconstitution after alpha-beta-depleted transplantation in children. Overall study findings and caveats: Newly made T cells mostly supplied T-cell counts and diversity one year after transplant. In some patients, recipient T cells and intrathymic progenitors surviving conditioning explained high day-60 diversity. Several hundred graft clones that had expanded were reportedly the source of alpha-beta T cells about two months after transplant.

Trimming shortened V by 5 bases and J by 0 bases, and 20 bases separated the two germline ends. Looked up from germline, CDR1 is SGHTA and CDR2 is FQGNSA. The CDR3 consists of 17 residues. This clonotype appeared a few times. The antigen remains undetermined. Unique molecular identifiers were incorporated into the prepared TCRbeta library. TCRdb fed the PCR reads into MiXCR, producing one record per CDR3 protein. This sample has about 120,000 distinct CDR3 sequences, with roughly 24% found just once. The source material was PBMCs, mostly from graft donor cells, sampled 180 days after TCRalphabeta/CD19-depleted stem cell transplant. This receptor was identified in a male patient between 2 and 10 years old who had a stem cell transplant for chronic granulomatous disease, so the T cells may come from the graft donor. The V and J genes are TRBV7-2 and TRBJ2-7; D may be TRBD1 or TRBD2 (6 bases each). The CDR3 sequence is CASSAGRGGGSSYEQYF. CDR3 nucleotides: TGTGCCAGCAGCGCAGGCCGAGGAGGGGGGAGCTCCTACGAGCAGTACTTC.